This is a list of T cell receptor beta chains from one sample in a study of shared clonotypes between healthy human individuals. Generated by immunoSEQ multiplex PCR, the TCRdb table keeps only in-frame clones and is missing some. In the table there are about 2 million clones, around 95% of which are singletons. The sample taken for sequencing was naive CD4+ T cells sorted from blood. These receptor sequences come from a young man in good health. Both conserved end residues are part of each CDR3. A D gene is named only where the DNA matches it firmly. Some rows mark clone size as missing; the rest say once, few, many or name a class of expanded clone.

NA | TRBJ2-7 | NA | TRBV28 | CASSLSGGEQYF | TGTGCCAGCAGTTTAAGTGGGGGCGAGCAGTACTTC
NA | TRBJ2-7 | NA | TRBV7-2 | CASSLGIRGFLPYEQYF | TGTGCCAGCAGCTTGGGTATCCGGGGGTTTTTGCCCTACGAGCAGTACTTC
TRBD2 | TRBJ2-7 | NA | TRBV6-1 | CASSGVSSGRARYEQYF | TGTGCCAGCAGTGGAGTCTCTAGCGGGAGGGCCAGATACGAGCAGTACTTC
NA | TRBJ2-2 | NA | TRBV9 | CASSRYTGELFF | TGTGCCAGCAGCAGGTACACCGGGGAGCTGTTTTTT
NA | TRBJ1-1 | NA | TRBV29-1 | CSARGGAENTEAFF | TGCAGCGCCCGAGGCGGGGCTGAGAACACTGAAGCTTTCTTT
NA | TRBJ1-2 | NA | TRBV28 | CASSPQTGAYGYTF | TGTGCCAGCAGTCCACAGACAGGAGCCTATGGCTACACCTTC
TRBD2 | TRBJ2-1 | NA | TRBV7-2 | CASSLVAGVRNEQFF | TGTGCCAGCAGCTTAGTAGCGGGAGTAAGAAATGAGCAGTTCTTC
NA | TRBJ1-4 | NA | TRBV2 | CASSETGPNEKLFF | TGTGCCAGCAGTGAAACTGGACCAAATGAAAAACTGTTTTTT
NA | TRBJ2-1 | NA | TRBV25-1 | CASSEWALGQFF | TGTGCCAGCAGTGAATGGGCACTAGGGCAGTTCTTC
TRBD2 | TRBJ2-7 | NA | TRBV5-8 | CASSMRGLANKVSYEQYF | TGTGCCAGCAGCATGCGGGGACTAGCCAATAAGGTCTCCTACGAGCAGTACTTC
NA | TRBJ2-3 | NA | TRBV11-3 | CASSLAITDTQYF | TGTGCCAGCAGCTTAGCAATCACAGATACGCAGTATTTT
NA | TRBJ2-6 | NA | TRBV9 | CASSVDLTSGANVLTF | TGTGCCAGCAGCGTAGATCTGACGTCTGGGGCCAACGTCCTGACTTTC
NA | TRBJ2-2 | NA | TRBV5-1 | CASSLDLTGELFF | TGCGCCAGCAGCTTGGACCTAACCGGGGAGCTGTTTTTT
NA | TRBJ2-7 | NA | TRBV11-2 | CASSLDRGAGNRYEQYF | TGTGCCAGCAGCTTAGATCGAGGGGCCGGGAACCGATACGAGCAGTACTTC
TRBD1 | TRBJ2-7 | NA | TRBV5-1 | CASSNTGGAFYEQYF | TGCGCCAGCAGCAACACAGGGGGCGCCTTCTACGAGCAGTACTTC
TRBD1 | TRBJ2-7 | NA | TRBV5-1 | CASSDDRAYEQYF | TGCGCCAGCAGCGATGACAGGGCCTACGAGCAGTACTTC
TRBD2 | TRBJ2-1 | NA | TRBV10-3 | CAISGSSGGLSSYNEQFF | TGTGCCATCAGTGGGTCTAGCGGGGGGCTAAGCTCCTACAATGAGCAGTTCTTC
TRBD2 | TRBJ2-1 | NA | TRBV4-1 | CASSQVATSGNNEQFF | TGCGCCAGCAGCCAAGTCGCGACTAGCGGGAACAATGAGCAGTTCTTC
TRBD1 | TRBJ2-3 | NA | TRBV28 | CASSSPGQGTDTQYF | TGTGCCAGCAGTTCTCCGGGACAGGGCACAGATACGCAGTATTTT
NA | TRBJ2-1 | once | TRBV29-1 | CSSRGSSYNEQFF | TGCAGCTCTCGGGGAAGCTCCTACAATGAGCAGTTCTTC
NA | TRBJ1-2 | NA | TRBV30 | CAWSVGESRGYTF | TGTGCCTGGAGTGTAGGTGAAAGCCGCGGCTACACCTTC
TRBD1 | TRBJ2-2 | NA | TRBV6-5 | CASSRPGTGSGELFF | TGTGCCAGCAGCCGTCCCGGGACAGGGTCCGGGGAGCTGTTTTTT
NA | TRBJ2-1 | NA | TRBV7-2 | CASSLVDYEGSNEQFF | TGTGCCAGCAGCTTAGTAGATTACGAAGGTAGCAATGAGCAGTTCTTC
TRBD2 | TRBJ2-5 | NA | TRBV4-2 | CASSQEGSSGGQETQYF | TGTGCCAGCAGCCAAGAAGGGTCTAGCGGGGGACAAGAGACCCAGTACTTC
TRBD1 | TRBJ1-2 | NA | TRBV6-4 | CASSEQTGTGYTF | TGTGCCAGCAGTGAACAGACAGGGACTGGCTACACCTTC
NA | TRBJ1-6 | NA | TRBV28 | CASSFRQGTNNSPLHF | TGTGCCAGCAGTTTTCGTCAGGGAACCAATAATTCACCCCTCCACTTT
NA | TRBJ2-1 | once | TRBV7-3 | CASSLIGSGEQFF | TGTGCCAGCAGCTTAATCGGTTCGGGTGAGCAGTTCTTC
TRBD1 | TRBJ1-3 | NA | TRBV5-4 | CASSPDRGGNTIYF | TGTGCCAGCAGCCCAGACAGGGGTGGAAACACCATATATTTT
NA | TRBJ2-1 | NA | TRBV10-2 | CASSEIGRSDEQFF | TGCGCCAGCAGTGAGATTGGGAGATCCGATGAGCAGTTCTTC
TRBD1 | TRBJ1-5 | NA | TRBV7-2 | CASSWGGGGQPQHF | TGTGCCAGCAGCTGGGGAGGGGGCGGCCAGCCCCAGCATTTT
NA | TRBJ2-1 | NA | TRBV18 | CASSQGSENEQFF | TGTGCCAGCTCCCAGGGTTCCGAGAATGAGCAGTTCTTC
NA | TRBJ2-7 | NA | TRBV19 | CASSIGGSYEQYF | TGTGCCAGTAGTATAGGAGGTTCCTACGAGCAGTACTTC
NA | TRBJ1-6 | NA | TRBV18 | CASSPPGYNSPLHF | TGTGCCAGCTCACCACCGGGCTATAATTCACCCCTCCACTTT
TRBD1 | TRBJ2-7 | NA | TRBV28 | CASTNGGTGPYEQYF | TGTGCCAGCACCAACGGAGGGACAGGGCCCTACGAGCAGTACTTC
NA | TRBJ2-5 | NA | TRBV30 | CAWRRAGVGETQYF | TGTGCCTGGAGGAGAGCAGGGGTCGGAGAGACCCAGTACTTC
NA | TRBJ1-3 | NA | TRBV5-1 | CASSVGSSGNTIYF | TGCGCCAGCAGCGTGGGCAGCTCTGGAAACACCATATATTTT
NA | TRBJ1-6 | NA | TRBV5-1 | CASSLDPGLDSPLHF | TGCGCCAGCAGCTTGGATCCAGGGCTGGATTCACCCCTCCACTTT
TRBD1 | TRBJ2-2 | NA | TRBV25-1 | CASSGGTGVTGELFF | TGTGCCAGCAGTGGGGGGACAGGGGTCACCGGGGAGCTGTTTTTT
TRBD2 | TRBJ2-1 | NA | TRBV7-8 | CASSPTSGRGTYNEQFF | TGTGCCAGCAGCCCGACTAGCGGGAGAGGAACCTACAATGAGCAGTTCTTC